The 5 T cell receptor beta chains listed next were all sequenced from one sample in a study of blood T cell repertoires in COVID-19. This table comes from immunoSEQ multiplex PCR, and its TCRdb copy is limited to in-frame clones, with some not included. The table has 200,000 to 250,000 clones, more than 80% seen once. Source material: PBMCs or T cells enriched from blood (not recorded which). Source of these receptors: a man between 60 and 75 years old who had recovered from COVID-19.

The chain combines TRBV19 with TRBJ1-2, with unresolved D. CDR3 length: 14 residues. Germline V gene data show CDR1 as LNHDA and CDR2 as SQIVND (reference sequence). V lost 6 bases and J lost 3, with 14 bases in between. In DNA form, the CDR3 reads TGTGCCAGTAGCTCCGGAGGGCTTTACTATGGCTACACCTTC. Translating gives CASSSGGLYYGYTF.

The chain joins TRBV11-3 to TRBJ2-1; D unresolved. CDR3 length: 14 amino acids. Germline V lookup: CDR1 SGHNT, CDR2 YENEEA. Trimming left V 2 bases short and J 4 bases short, with 9 bases between. As DNA, the CDR3 is TGTGCCAGCAGCTTAAGAATCGGGTACAATGAGCAGTTCTTC. Its translation is CASSLRIGYNEQFF.

The rearrangement links TRBV24-1 to TRBJ2-7; 8 nucleotides agree with TRBD1. CDR1 is KGHDR, CDR2 SFDVKD, per germline. Trimming removed 3 bases from V and 5 bases from J; junction bases left unmatched: 5. This CDR3 is built from 14 residues. This chain's CDR3 is CATSDIDRGNEQYF. In nucleotides, the CDR3 is TGTGCCACCAGTGATATCGACAGGGGTAACGAGCAGTACTTC.

The chain is built from TRBV30 and TRBJ2-1; D possibly corresponds to TRBD2 (6 bases). The CDR3 length is 16 residues. V lost 1 base and J lost 0, with 13 bases in between. Germline V gene lookup returns CDR1 GTSNPN and CDR2 SVGIG (reference sequence). CDR3 region: CAWSGFRDSSYNEQFF. CDR3 in DNA: TGTGCCTGGAGTGGTTTCCGGGACTCCTCCTACAATGAGCAGTTCTTC. The complete variable domain, with remaining parts taken from reference TRBV30 and TRBJ2-1, reads SQTIHQWPATLVQPVGSPLSLECTVEGTSNPNLYWYRQAAGRGLQLLFYSVGIGQISSEVPQNLSASRPQDRQFILSSKKLLLSDSGFYLCAWSGFRDSSYNEQFFGPGTRLTVL.

The rearrangement uses TRBV6-6 and TRBJ2-7; weak D call: TRBD1 (5 bases). V lost 6 bases to trimming and J lost 1 base, with 10 bases between them. Germline loops: CDR1 MNHNY, CDR2 SVGAGI (reference sequence). This CDR3 comprises 13 residues. CDR3 sequence: CASSHDRSYEQYF. DNA of the CDR3: TGTGCCAGCAGCCACGACAGATCCTACGAGCAGTACTTC.